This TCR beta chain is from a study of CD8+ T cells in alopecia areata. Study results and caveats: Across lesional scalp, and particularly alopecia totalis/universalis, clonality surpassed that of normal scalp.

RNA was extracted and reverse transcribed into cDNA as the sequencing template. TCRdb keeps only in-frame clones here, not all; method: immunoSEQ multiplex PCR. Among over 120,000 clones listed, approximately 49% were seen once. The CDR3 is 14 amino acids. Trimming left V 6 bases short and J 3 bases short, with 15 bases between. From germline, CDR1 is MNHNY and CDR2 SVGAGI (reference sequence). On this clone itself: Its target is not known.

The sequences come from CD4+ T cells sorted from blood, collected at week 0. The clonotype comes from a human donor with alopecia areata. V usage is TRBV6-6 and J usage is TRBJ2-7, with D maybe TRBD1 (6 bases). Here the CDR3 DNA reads TGTGCCAGCAGCCGTCAGGGGATCGACTACGAGCAGTACTTC. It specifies CASSRQGIDYEQYF.